Here is one T cell receptor (beta chain) with its context. Its target is unknown. The data are from a study of shared clonotypes between healthy human individuals. The method was immunoSEQ multiplex PCR; TCRdb's version includes in-frame clones alone and lacks a portion of them. The sample lists roughly 2,500,000 clones, 93% seen once, with around 0.4% in the top ten. The authors divided CD4+ cells into CD45RA+ naive and CD45RA-negative memory subsets. Trimming at V came to 5 bases and at J to 2 bases, leaving 11 bases not matched to a gene. The V gene's germline CDR1 is MGHRA and CDR2 YSYEKL. The length of the CDR3 is 16 residues. Study-level findings and limits: Sorted-subset sequencing, rarefaction showed, was incomplete despite large depth.

The V and J genes are TRBV4-1 and TRBJ2-7, with 8 bases that match TRBD1. This TCR derives from a young man in good health. Some clones in this sample may be carry-over from other donors' samples. The specimen was naive CD4+ T cells from PBMCs. As for subset: CD45RA+ positively selected. In DNA, the CDR3 is TGCGCCAGCAGCACACCGGGACAGGTTCCGACCTACGAGCAGTACTTC. The encoded protein is CASSTPGQVPTYEQYF.